Shown below are 22 T cell receptor beta chains from a single sample sequenced in a study of cytomegalovirus exposure and HLA in healthy donors. A multiplex PCR was run with 60 Vbeta primers and 13 Jbeta primers. Data came from immunoSEQ multiplex PCR; TCRdb stores just in-frame clones and leaves some out. The sample shows tens of thousands of clones, about four fifths of them seen only once. Sequenced sample: PBMCs. The receptors here all came from a man aged 25-45 years in good health and CMV-seropositive.

The gene calls are TRBV5-4 and TRBJ2-7, with TRBD1 matching 8 bases. The CDR3 is 15 amino acids. CDR1 and CDR2 from the germline V gene are SGHNT and YYREEE (reference sequence). V gave up 2 bases and J gave up 1 base; unmatched junction bases: 5. CDR3 bases: TGTGCCAGCAGCTTAGGACAGGGTAATTCCTACGAGCAGTACTTC. This sequence encodes CASSLGQGNSYEQYF.

The chain joins TRBV30 to TRBJ2-7; D might be TRBD2 (6 bases). The V end was cut by 5 bases, the J end by 0 bases, with 11 bases between. The CDR3 is 13 amino acids. The germline V gene has CDR1 GTSNPN and CDR2 SVGIG (reference sequence). The CDR3 is CAWSTGVSYEQYF. CDR3 coding DNA: TGTGCCTGGTCAACGGGGGTCTCCTACGAGCAGTACTTC.

This chain links TRBV5-4 with TRBJ2-7; TRBD1 aligns across 7 bases. Germline loops: CDR1 SGHNT, CDR2 YYREEE (reference sequence). The J segment lost 6 bases and the V segment lost 3 bases, leaving 9 bases of the junction unmatched. This CDR3 is 14 amino acids long. CDR3 DNA: TGTGCCAGCAGCTCCCCGGACAGGTGGAGCGAGCAGTACTTC. Translation: CASSSPDRWSEQYF.

The chain combines TRBV27 with TRBJ2-7, with 7 bases matching TRBD2. The CDR3 extends over 11 amino acids. The ends lost 8 bases at V and 6 bases at J; junction bases unmatched: 4. The germline V gene has CDR1 MNHEY and CDR2 SMNVEV (reference sequence). DNA for the CDR3: TGTGCCAGCCGGCGGGGGTGCGAGCAGTACTTC. It yields the protein CASRRGCEQYF.

The chain has TRBV15 and TRBJ1-2; D is uncertain. Trimming cost V 6 bases and J 8 bases, with 19 bases left between them. CDR3 length equals 14 residues. CDR1 and CDR2 (germline): LNHNV, YYDKDF (reference sequence). The CDR3 sequence: CATSNIRGMGGYTF. In nucleotides, the CDR3 is TGTGCCACCAGTAATATACGCGGGATGGGAGGCTACACCTTC.

V gene TRBV9 combines with J gene TRBJ2-3; D is possibly TRBD1 (5 bases). Trimming cost V 0 bases and J 2 bases, with 13 bases left between them. CDR1 and CDR2 (germline): SGDLS, YYNGEE. The CDR3 totals 16 residues. This chain's CDR3 is CASSVGETEITDTQYF. The CDR3 nucleotides read TGTGCCAGCAGCGTAGGCGAGACAGAAATCACAGATACGCAGTATTTT.

Here the CDR3 DNA reads TGTGCCAGCAGCTTAGATTTGGGACAGGTCAACGAGCAGTACTTC. Translating it yields CASSLDLGQVNEQYF. The rearrangement links TRBV11-2 to TRBJ2-7; 8 positions match TRBD1. Germline V gene lookup returns CDR1 SGHAT and CDR2 FQNNGV. V dropped 0 bases and J dropped 5; count of bases not matched to a gene: 6. There are 15 residues in the CDR3.

This clone has more than one count but fewer than ten. The chain carries TRBV2 and TRBJ1-6; perhaps TRBD1 as D (6 bases). CDR1 and CDR2 from the germline V gene are SNHLY and FYNNEI. Trimming cost V 9 bases and J 4 bases, with 19 bases left between them. This CDR3 has 16 amino acids. CDR3: CARGVQDRTYNSPLHF. Written as DNA, the CDR3 is TGTGCCAGAGGGGTTCAAGACAGGACTTATAATTCACCCCTCCACTTT. The full variable domain, in which reference TRBV2 and TRBJ1-6 provide the parts outside the CDR3, is EPEVTQTPSHQVTQMGQEVILRCVPISNHLYFYWYRQILGQKVEFLVSFYNNEISEKSEIFDDQFSVERPDGSNFTLKIRSTKLEDSAMYFCARGVQDRTYNSPLHFGNGTRLTVT.

The chain uses TRBV4-2 and TRBJ2-7, with a tentative D call TRBD1 (6 bases). CDR3 length: 14 residues. Germline V lookup: CDR1 LGHNA, CDR2 YNFKEQ. Trimming shortened V by 0 bases and J by 1 base, and 7 bases separated the two germline ends. In DNA, the CDR3 is TGTGCCAGCAGCCAAGAAAGGGGGTCCTACGAGCAGTACTTC. Translating gives CASSQERGSYEQYF.

The chain joins TRBV27 to TRBJ1-2, with unresolved D. Germline CDR1 is MNHEY and CDR2 is SMNVEV (reference sequence). CDR3 length: 15 amino acids. The V and J ends lost 5 bases and 4 bases respectively, with 17 bases between them. CDR3 region: CASSPVTGNFYGYTF. DNA of the CDR3: TGTGCCAGCAGTCCCGTCACCGGGAACTTCTATGGCTACACCTTC.

V gene TRBV5-1 combines with J gene TRBJ2-3; D not certain. CDR3 size: 15 residues. Germline CDR1 SGHRS, CDR2 YFSETQ. V shed 4 bases and J shed 3 bases, with 15 bases lying between them. The CDR3 is CASSISTTQTDTQYF. CDR3 bases: TGCGCCAGCAGCATTAGTACCACTCAAACAGATACGCAGTATTTT. The entire variable domain, with the rest obtained from reference TRBV5-1 and TRBJ2-3, is as follows: KAGVTQTPRYLIKTRGQQVTLSCSPISGHRSVSWYQQTPGQGLQFLFEYFSETQRNKGNFPGRFSGRQFSNSRSEMNVSTLELGDSALYLCASSISTTQTDTQYFGPGTRLTVL.

The V gene is TRBV30, the J gene TRBJ2-1; 11 bases fit TRBD2. Germline assignment: CDR1 GTSNPN and CDR2 SVGIG (reference sequence). The V and J ends lost 4 bases and 3 bases, in that order; junction bases with no gene match: 8. This CDR3 is 16 amino acids long. DNA of the CDR3: TGTGCCTGGACTCCGGGGACTAGCGGATACTACAATGAGCAGTTCTTC. Residues: CAWTPGTSGYYNEQFF.

This sequence joins TRBV6-5 and TRBJ2-7; possible D gene TRBD1, 6 bases. The CDR3 is 14 residues long. The germline V gene encodes CDR1 MNHEY and CDR2 SVGAGI. V dropped 6 bases and J dropped 2 bases, with 14 bases sitting between them. Here the CDR3 reads CASRVPGQPYEQYF. For the CDR3, the DNA is TGTGCCAGCAGGGTACCGGGACAACCCTACGAGCAGTACTTC.

The rearrangement links TRBV7-6 to TRBJ1-1, with D possibly matching TRBD1 (5 bases). This CDR3 region has 13 residues. V lost 5 bases and J lost 7, with 14 bases in between. Germline V gene sequence: CDR1 SGHVS, CDR2 FNYEAQ. CDR3 protein: CASSLTTEVEAFF. The CDR3 DNA reads TGTGCCAGCAGCCTGACGACAGAAGTTGAAGCTTTCTTT.

This clone was detected only once. This chain connects TRBV4-1 to TRBJ2-6; D gene uncertain. CDR3 size: 13 residues. Trimming took off 4 bases at V and 1 base at J, with 2 bases between the two ends. The germline gives CDR1 MGHRA, CDR2 YSYEKL. CDR3: CASSPSGANVLTF. The DNA for the CDR3 is TGCGCCAGCAGCCCTTCTGGGGCCAACGTCCTGACTTTC.

CDR3 protein: CASSEAGGHTDTQYF. CDR3 sequence (DNA): TGTGCCAGCAGTGAAGCGGGGGGGCACACAGATACGCAGTATTTT. J is TRBJ2-3 and V is TRBV6-4; 10 nucleotides agree with TRBD2. CDR3 length equals 15 residues. J gave up 2 bases and V 3 bases, and 2 bases lay outside the gene matches. Germline values: CDR1 MRHNA, CDR2 SNTAGT.

The V call is TRBV7-8, the J call TRBJ2-3; no clear D gene. V gave up 5 bases and J gave up 0 bases, with 15 bases separating them. Per the germline V gene, CDR1 is SGHVS and CDR2 is FQNEAQ. CDR3 size: 16 residues. CDR3 nucleotide sequence: TGTGCCAGCAGCCCGATTTACCTGACTAGCACAGATACGCAGTATTTT. Translating gives CASSPIYLTSTDTQYF.

This rearrangement joins TRBV7-2 to TRBJ2-7, with 8 nucleotides matching TRBD1. The germline V gene has CDR1 SGHTA and CDR2 FQGNSA. Trimming cost V 2 bases and J 4 bases; bases outside gene matches: 7. This CDR3 is built from 15 residues. This CDR3 is CASSLWAGGGYEQYF. The CDR3, as DNA: TGTGCCAGCAGCTTATGGGCAGGGGGCGGGTACGAGCAGTACTTC.

The chain recombines TRBV28 with TRBJ2-7; D is perhaps TRBD1 (6 bases). The CDR3 sequence is 14 residues long. Trimming pared 3 bases from V and 2 bases from J, leaving 11 bases between. Germline V CDR1 and CDR2: MDHEN, SYDVKM. The CDR3 DNA follows: TGTGCCAGCAGTTTTTCGCAGGGGACCTACGAGCAGTACTTC. Translated: CASSFSQGTYEQYF.

The chain uses TRBV18 and TRBJ2-7; perhaps TRBD2 as D (7 bases). V was pared by 3 bases and J by 0 bases, with 9 bases between. The CDR3 is 14 residues long. Germline V gene lookup returns CDR1 KGHSH and CDR2 LQKENI. CDR3 amino acids: CASSPAGASYEQYF. CDR3 DNA sequence: TGTGCCAGCTCACCCGCGGGGGCCTCCTACGAGCAGTACTTC.

This chain connects TRBV9 to TRBJ2-2, with TRBD2 identical over 10 bases. The CDR3 is 16 amino acids. From germline, CDR1 is SGDLS and CDR2 YYNGEE. V lost 5 bases to trimming and J lost 4 bases; unmatched junction nucleotides: 8. CDR3 loop: CASRGKRGGGTGELFF. CDR3 DNA sequence: TGTGCCAGCAGAGGGAAGCGGGGGGGCGGCACCGGGGAGCTGTTTTTT.

The V gene is TRBV5-1, the J gene TRBJ1-1; D gene uncertain. V lost 2 bases and J lost 5, with 13 bases in between. Per the germline V gene, CDR1 is SGHRS and CDR2 is YFSETQ. The CDR3 has 14 residues. The CDR3 bases are TGCGCCAGCAGCTTTGGGAGCAGCGGGACTGAAGCTTTCTTT. It translates to CASSFGSSGTEAFF.